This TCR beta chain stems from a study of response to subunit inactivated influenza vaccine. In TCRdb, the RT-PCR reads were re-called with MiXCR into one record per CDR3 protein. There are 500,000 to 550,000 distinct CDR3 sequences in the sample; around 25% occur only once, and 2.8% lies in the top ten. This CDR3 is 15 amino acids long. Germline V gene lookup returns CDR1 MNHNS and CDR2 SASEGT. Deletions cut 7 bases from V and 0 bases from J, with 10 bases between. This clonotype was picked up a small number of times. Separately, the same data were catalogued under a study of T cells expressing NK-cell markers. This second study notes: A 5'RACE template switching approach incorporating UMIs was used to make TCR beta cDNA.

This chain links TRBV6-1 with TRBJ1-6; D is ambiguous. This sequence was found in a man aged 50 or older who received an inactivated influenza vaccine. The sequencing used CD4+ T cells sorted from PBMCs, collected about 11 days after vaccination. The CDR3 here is CASKLLSSYNSPLHF. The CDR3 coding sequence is TGTGCCAGCAAGCTATTAAGCTCCTATAATTCACCCCTCCACTTT.